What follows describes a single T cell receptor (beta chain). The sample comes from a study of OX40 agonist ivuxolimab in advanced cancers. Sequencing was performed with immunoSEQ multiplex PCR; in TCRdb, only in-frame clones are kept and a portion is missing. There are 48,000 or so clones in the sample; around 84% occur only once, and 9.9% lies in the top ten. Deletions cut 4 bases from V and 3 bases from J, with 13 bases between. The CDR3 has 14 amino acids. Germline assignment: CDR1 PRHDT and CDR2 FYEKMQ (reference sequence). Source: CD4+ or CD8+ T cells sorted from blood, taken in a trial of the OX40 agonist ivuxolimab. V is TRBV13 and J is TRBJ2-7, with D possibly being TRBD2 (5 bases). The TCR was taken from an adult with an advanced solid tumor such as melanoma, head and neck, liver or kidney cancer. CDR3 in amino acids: CASSSSRDIYEQYF. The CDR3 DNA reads TGTGCCAGCAGCTCGAGTCGGGATATCTACGAGCAGTACTTC.